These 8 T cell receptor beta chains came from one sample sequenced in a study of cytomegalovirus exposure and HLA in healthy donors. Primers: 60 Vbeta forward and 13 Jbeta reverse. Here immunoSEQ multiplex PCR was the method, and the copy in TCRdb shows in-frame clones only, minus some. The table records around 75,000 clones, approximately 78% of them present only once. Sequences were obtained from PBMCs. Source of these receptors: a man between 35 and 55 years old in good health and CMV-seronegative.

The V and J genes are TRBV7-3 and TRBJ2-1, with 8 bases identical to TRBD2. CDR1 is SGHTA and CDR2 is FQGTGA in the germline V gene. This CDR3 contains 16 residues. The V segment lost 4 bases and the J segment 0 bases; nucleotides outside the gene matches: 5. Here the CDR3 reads CASSSLAASSYNEQFF. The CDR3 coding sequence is TGTGCCAGCAGCTCACTAGCGGCGAGCTCCTACAATGAGCAGTTCTTC.

CDR3: CASSFKNDRGFTEAFF. The CDR3, as DNA: TGTGCCAGCAGTTTTAAAAATGACAGGGGTTTCACTGAAGCTTTCTTT. The chain uses TRBV9 and TRBJ1-1; 8 bases line up with TRBD1. V lost 5 bases, J lost 4 bases, and 13 bases stayed unmatched. The CDR3 length is 16 residues. CDR1 and CDR2 (germline): SGDLS, YYNGEE.

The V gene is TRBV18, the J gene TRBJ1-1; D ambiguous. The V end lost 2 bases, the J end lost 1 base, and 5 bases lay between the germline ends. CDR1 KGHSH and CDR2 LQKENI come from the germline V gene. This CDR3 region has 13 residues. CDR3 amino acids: CASSPAGNTEAFF. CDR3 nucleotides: TGTGCCAGCTCACCAGCCGGGAACACTGAAGCTTTCTTT.

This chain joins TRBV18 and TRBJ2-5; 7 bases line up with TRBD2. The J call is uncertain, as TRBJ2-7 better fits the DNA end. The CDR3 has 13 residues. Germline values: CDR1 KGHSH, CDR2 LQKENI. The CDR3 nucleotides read TGTGCCAGCTCACCACCGACTAGCTCCGAGCAGTACTTC. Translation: CASSPPTSSEQYF.

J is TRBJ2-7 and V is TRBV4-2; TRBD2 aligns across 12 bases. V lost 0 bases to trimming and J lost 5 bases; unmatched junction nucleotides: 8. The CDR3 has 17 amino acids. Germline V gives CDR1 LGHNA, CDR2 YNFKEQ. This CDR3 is CASSQDLAGGLSHEQYF. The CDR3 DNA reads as TGTGCCAGCAGCCAAGATCTAGCGGGGGGGTTGTCCCACGAGCAGTACTTC.

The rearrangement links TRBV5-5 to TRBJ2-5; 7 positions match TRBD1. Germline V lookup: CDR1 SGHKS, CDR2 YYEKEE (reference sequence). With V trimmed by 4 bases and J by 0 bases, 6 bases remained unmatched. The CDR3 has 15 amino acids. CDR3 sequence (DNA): TGTGCCAGCAGCAATCGACAGGGTTACCAAGAGACCCAGTACTTC. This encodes CASSNRQGYQETQYF.

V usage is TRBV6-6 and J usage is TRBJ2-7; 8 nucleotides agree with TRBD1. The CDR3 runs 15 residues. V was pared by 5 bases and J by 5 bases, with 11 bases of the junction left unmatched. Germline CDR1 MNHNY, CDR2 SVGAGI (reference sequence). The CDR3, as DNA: TGTGCCAGCAGTACCCCGGACAGGGTAGGCCACGAGCAGTACTTC. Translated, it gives CASSTPDRVGHEQYF.

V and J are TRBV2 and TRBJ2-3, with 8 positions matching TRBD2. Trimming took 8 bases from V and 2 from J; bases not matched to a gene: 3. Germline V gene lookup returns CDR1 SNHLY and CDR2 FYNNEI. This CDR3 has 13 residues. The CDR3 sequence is CASQRGYTDTQYF. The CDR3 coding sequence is TGTGCCAGCCAGCGGGGGTACACAGATACGCAGTATTTT.